This T cell receptor beta chain is drawn from a study of blood T cell repertoires in COVID-19. Study-wide context: Samples taken during acute and convalescent COVID-19 were collected in the United States, Italy and Spain. Sources were T cells, B-cell-depleted T cells, or PBMCs; the material itself was cDNA or gDNA.

In the original workflow: Reference gene primer amplification yielded estimated nucleated cell counts. The data were produced by immunoSEQ multiplex PCR, yet TCRdb's version contains in-frame clones alone and is incomplete. V and J calls and clone size are those listed in that table; D and trimming were worked out from the DNA. Of fewer than 90,000 clones in the sample, nearly 95% were seen once. The CDR3 has 17 amino acids. Germline loops: CDR1 KGHSH, CDR2 LQKENI. Trimming stripped 3 bases from V and 0 bases from J, with 16 bases between. The clonotype originates from a human donor with active COVID-19. The donor label of this sample is uncertain. Input material: peripheral blood. This chain uses TRBV18 with TRBJ2-3; a possible D gene is TRBD2 (6 bases). In nucleotides, the CDR3 is TGTGCCAGCTCACCTCCGAATAGCGGCCCTAGCACAGATACGCAGTATTTT. Translating it yields CASSPPNSGPSTDTQYF.